This T cell receptor (beta chain) was obtained from a study of human T cells and chemical hapten exposure. The study, taken as a whole, reports: Expanded TCRs formed significantly more large CDR3 similarity clusters than controls. Because they had alopecia, donors may respond immunologically unlike healthy people. Among TCRs, those above 1 in 1000 frequency were unaffected by DPC sensitization.

Sample time point: pre-sensitization, week 0. The treatment denotes: therapeutic diphenylcyclopropenone sensitization with weekly scalp DPC. Worth noting for this clonotype: Its antigen is still unknown.

V gave up 1 base and J gave up 5 bases, with 11 bases separating them. Per germline, CDR1 SEHNR and CDR2 FQNEAQ (reference sequence). This CDR3 spans 14 amino acids. What the library attached to individual cDNA molecules were unique molecular identifiers. TCRdb re-analysed the RACE reads in MiXCR, keeping a single row per CDR3 protein. The sample shows roughly 88,000 distinct CDR3 sequences, approximately 9.9% of them seen only once. The starting material was whole blood, obtained in connection with sensitization to the hapten diphenylcyclopropenone (DPC). The chain has TRBV7-9 and TRBJ2-5; no clear D. The receptor was derived from a woman aged 40 to 50 with alopecia areata. Some clones in this sample may be carry-over from other donors' samples. The chain's CDR3 is CASSLGQPPETQYF. CDR3 coding DNA: TGTGCCAGCAGCTTAGGGCAGCCTCCGGAGACCCAGTACTTC.